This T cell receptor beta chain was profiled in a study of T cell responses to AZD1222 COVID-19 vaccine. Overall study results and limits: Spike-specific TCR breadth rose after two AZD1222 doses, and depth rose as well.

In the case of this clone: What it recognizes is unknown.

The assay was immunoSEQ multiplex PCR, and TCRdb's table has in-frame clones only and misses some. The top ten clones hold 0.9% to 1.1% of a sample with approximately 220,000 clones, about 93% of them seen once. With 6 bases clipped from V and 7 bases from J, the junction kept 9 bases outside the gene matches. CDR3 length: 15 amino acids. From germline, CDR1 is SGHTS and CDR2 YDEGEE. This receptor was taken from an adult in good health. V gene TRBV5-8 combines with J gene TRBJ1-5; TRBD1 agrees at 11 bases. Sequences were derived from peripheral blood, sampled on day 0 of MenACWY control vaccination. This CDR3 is CASNGQGAAEQPQHF. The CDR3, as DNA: TGTGCCAGCAACGGACAGGGGGCGGCGGAACAGCCCCAGCATTTT.